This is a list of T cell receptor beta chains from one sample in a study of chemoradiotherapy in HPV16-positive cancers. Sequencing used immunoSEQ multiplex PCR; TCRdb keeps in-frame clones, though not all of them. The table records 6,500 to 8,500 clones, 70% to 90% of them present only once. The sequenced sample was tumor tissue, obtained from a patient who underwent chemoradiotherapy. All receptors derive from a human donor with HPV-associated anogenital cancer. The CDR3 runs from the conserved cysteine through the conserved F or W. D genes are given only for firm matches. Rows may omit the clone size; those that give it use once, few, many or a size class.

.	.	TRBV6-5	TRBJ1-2	CASSSAGENGYTF	TGTGCCAGCAGTTCTGCAGGGGAAAACGGCTACACCTTC
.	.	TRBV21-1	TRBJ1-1	CASSKKKGWIF	TGTGCCAGCAGCAAAAAAAAGGGGTGGATCTTT
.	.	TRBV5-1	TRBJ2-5	CASSDTPTGEGETQYF	TGCGCCAGCAGCGACACCCCGACAGGGGAGGGGGAGACCCAGTACTTC
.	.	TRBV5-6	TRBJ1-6	CASSFLRGGSSPLHF	TGTGCCAGCAGCTTTCTCAGGGGAGGAAGTTCACCCCTCCACTTT
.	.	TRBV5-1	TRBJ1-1	CASSRSGRGAMNTEAFF	TGCGCCAGCAGCCGCTCGGGGAGGGGCGCCATGAACACTGAAGCTTTCTTT
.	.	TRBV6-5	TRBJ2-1	CASSPVRSYNEQFF	TGTGCCAGCAGTCCGGTACGCTCCTACAATGAGCAGTTCTTC
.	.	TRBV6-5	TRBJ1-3	CASSYSGSGNTIYF	TGTGCCAGCAGTTACTCAGGGTCCGGAAACACCATATATTTT
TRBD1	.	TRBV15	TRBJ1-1	CATSRLPGQGIEYTEAFF	TGTGCCACCAGCAGATTACCGGGACAGGGGATAGAGTACACTGAAGCTTTCTTT
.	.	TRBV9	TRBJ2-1	CASSVGGGSYNEQFF	TGTGCCAGCAGCGTAGGAGGGGGCTCCTACAATGAGCAGTTCTTC
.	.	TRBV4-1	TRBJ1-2	CASSQDPAGDYGYTF	TGCGCCAGCAGCCAAGACCCAGCAGGGGACTATGGCTACACCTTC
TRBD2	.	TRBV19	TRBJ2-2	CASSIGGVRGRGGGELFF	TGTGCCAGTAGTATAGGTGGAGTTCGCGGGAGGGGAGGCGGGGAGCTGTTTTTT
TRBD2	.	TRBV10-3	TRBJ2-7	CAISASGGLAGSIDEQYF	TGTGCCATCAGTGCTTCCGGGGGACTAGCGGGTTCTATCGACGAGCAGTACTTC
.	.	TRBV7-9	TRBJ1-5	CASSRTEAGNQPQHF	TGTGCCAGCAGCCGGACAGAGGCCGGCAATCAGCCCCAGCATTTT
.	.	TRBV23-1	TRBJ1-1	CASSQPRTENTEAFF	TGCGCCAGCAGTCAACCCCGAACAGAGAACACTGAAGCTTTCTTT
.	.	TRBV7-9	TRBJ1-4	CASSFADSLNEKLFF	TGTGCCAGCAGTTTCGCGGACAGTCTTAATGAAAAACTGTTTTTT
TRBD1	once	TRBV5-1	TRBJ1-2	CASSPRGHPGQYGYTF	TGCGCCAGCAGCCCGAGAGGACATCCGGGACAGTATGGCTACACCTTC
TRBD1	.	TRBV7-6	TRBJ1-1	CASSPTGGWTEAFF	TGTGCCAGCAGCCCGACAGGGGGCTGGACTGAAGCTTTCTTT
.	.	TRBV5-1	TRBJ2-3	CASSLEASGTDTQYF	TGCGCCAGCAGCTTGGAGGCTAGCGGCACAGATACGCAGTATTTT
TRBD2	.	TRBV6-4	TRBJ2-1	CASSRLAGGGHNEQFF	TGTGCCAGCAGTCGACTAGCGGGAGGGGGGCACAATGAGCAGTTCTTC
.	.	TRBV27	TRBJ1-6	CASRPGLRGFSPLHF	TGTGCCAGCAGGCCGGGACTCAGGGGATTTTCACCCCTCCACTTT
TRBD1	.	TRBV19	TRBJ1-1	CASRGQLSHTEAFF	TGTGCCAGTAGGGGACAGTTATCCCACACTGAAGCTTTCTTT
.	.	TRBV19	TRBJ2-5	CASSIAETQYF	TGTGCCAGTAGTATAGCAGAGACCCAGTACTTC
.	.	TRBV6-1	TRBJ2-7	CASSEWRDTYEQYF	TGTGCCAGCAGTGAATGGCGGGACACCTACGAGCAGTACTTC
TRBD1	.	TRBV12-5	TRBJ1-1	CASGWTGANTEAFF	TGTGCTAGTGGGTGGACAGGGGCGAACACTGAAGCTTTCTTT
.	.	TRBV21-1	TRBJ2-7	CASSKILSLYSYEQYF	TGTGCCAGCAGCAAAATACTCTCGCTCTACTCCTACGAGCAGTACTTC
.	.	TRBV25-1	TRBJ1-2	CASSEDSYGYTF	TGTGCCAGCAGTGAAGACAGCTATGGCTACACCTTC
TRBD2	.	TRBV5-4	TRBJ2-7	CASSPGLDYYEQYF	TGTGCCAGCAGCCCGGGACTAGATTACTACGAGCAGTACTTC
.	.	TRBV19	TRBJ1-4	CASSPRGLPTNEKLFF	TGTGCCAGTAGTCCCCGGGGGCTCCCAACTAATGAAAAACTGTTTTTT
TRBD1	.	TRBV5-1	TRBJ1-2	CASSLGGQLNGYTF	TGCGCCAGCAGCTTGGGGGGACAGCTCAATGGCTACACCTTC
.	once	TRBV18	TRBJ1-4	CASSPKTEKLFF	TGTGCCAGCTCACCTAAAACGGAAAAACTGTTTTTT
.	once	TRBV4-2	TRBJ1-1	CASSQDRGENTEAFF	TGTGCCAGCAGCCAAGATCGGGGCGAGAACACTGAAGCTTTCTTT
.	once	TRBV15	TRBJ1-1	CATSRAGQLNTEAFF	TGTGCCACCAGCAGAGCTGGACAGCTGAACACTGAAGCTTTCTTT
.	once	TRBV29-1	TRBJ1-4	CSVLTNEKLFF	TGCAGCGTCCTCACTAATGAAAAACTGTTTTTT
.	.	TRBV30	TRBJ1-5	CAWSGQGNQPQHF	TGTGCCTGGAGTGGGCAGGGCAATCAGCCCCAGCATTTT
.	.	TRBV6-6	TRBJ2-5	CASSYRTRQETQYF	TGTGCCAGCAGTTATCGGACTCGCCAGGAGACCCAGTACTTC
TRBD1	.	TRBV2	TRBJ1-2	CASGRTGGIDGYTF	TGTGCCAGCGGCAGGACAGGGGGCATTGATGGCTACACCTTC
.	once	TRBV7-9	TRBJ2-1	CASSPGRSSYNEQFF	TGTGCCAGCAGCCCAGGACGGAGCTCCTACAATGAGCAGTTCTTC
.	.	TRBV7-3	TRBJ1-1	CASSFRVNTEAFF	TGTGCCAGCAGTTTCCGGGTGAACACTGAAGCTTTCTTT
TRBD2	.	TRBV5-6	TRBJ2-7	CASSYGGGSHEQYF	TGTGCCAGCAGCTACGGGGGAGGGTCCCACGAGCAGTACTTC
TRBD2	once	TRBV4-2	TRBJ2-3	CASSRPGLEGDTQYF	TGTGCCAGCAGCCGGCCGGGACTAGAGGGAGATACGCAGTATTTT
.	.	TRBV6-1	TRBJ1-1	CASSEGMVAGGMNTEAFF	TGTGCCAGCAGTGAAGGTATGGTAGCCGGGGGGATGAACACTGAAGCTTTCTTT
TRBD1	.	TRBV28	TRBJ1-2	CASGTNRGTNGYTF	TGTGCCAGCGGAACAAACAGGGGGACAAATGGCTACACCTTC